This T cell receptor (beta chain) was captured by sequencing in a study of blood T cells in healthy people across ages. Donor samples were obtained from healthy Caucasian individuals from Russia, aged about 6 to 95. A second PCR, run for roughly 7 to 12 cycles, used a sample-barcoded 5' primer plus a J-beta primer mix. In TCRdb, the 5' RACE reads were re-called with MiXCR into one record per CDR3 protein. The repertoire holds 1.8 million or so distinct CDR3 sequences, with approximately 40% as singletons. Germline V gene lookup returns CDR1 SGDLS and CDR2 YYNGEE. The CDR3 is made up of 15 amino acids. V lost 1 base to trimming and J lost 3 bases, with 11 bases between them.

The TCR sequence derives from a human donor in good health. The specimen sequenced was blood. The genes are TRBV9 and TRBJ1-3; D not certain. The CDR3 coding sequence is TGTGCCAGCAGCGTAAACACTCGGCTTGGAAACACCATATATTTT. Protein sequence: CASSVNTRLGNTIYF.